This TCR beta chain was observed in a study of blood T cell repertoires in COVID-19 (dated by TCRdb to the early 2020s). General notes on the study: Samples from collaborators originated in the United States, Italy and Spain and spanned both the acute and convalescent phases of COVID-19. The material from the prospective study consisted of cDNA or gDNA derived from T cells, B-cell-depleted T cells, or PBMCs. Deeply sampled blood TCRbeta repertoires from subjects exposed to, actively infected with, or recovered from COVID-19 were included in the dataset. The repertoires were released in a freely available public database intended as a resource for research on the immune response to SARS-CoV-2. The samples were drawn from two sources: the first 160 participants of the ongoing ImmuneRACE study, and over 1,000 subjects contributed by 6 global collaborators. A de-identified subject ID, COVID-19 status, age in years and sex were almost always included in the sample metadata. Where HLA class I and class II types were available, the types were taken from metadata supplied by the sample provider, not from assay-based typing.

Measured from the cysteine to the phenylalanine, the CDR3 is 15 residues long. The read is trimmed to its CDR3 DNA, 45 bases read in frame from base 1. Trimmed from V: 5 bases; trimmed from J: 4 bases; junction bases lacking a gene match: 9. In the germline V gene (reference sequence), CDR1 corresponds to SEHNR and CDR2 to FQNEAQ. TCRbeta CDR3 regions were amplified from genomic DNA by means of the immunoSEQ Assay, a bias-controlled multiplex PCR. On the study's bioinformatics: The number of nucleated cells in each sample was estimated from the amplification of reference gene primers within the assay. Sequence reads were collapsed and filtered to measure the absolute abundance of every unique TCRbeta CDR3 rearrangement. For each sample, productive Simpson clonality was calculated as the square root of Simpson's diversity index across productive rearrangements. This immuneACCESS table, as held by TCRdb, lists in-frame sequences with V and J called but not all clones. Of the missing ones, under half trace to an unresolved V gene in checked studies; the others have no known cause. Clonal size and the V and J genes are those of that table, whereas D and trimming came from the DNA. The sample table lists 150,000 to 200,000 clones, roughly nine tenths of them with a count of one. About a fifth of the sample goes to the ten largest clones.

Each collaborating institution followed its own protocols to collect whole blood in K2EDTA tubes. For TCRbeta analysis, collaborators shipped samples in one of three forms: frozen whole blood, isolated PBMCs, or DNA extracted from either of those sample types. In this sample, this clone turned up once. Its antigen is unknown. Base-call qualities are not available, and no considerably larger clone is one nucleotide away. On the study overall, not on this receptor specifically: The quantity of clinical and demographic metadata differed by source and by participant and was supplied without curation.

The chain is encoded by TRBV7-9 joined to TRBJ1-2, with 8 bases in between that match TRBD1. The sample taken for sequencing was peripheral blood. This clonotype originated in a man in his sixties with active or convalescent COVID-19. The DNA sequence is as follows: TGTGCCAGCAGCCCTAAGACAGGGGCGGTCTATGGCTACACCTTC. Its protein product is CASSPKTGAVYGYTF.